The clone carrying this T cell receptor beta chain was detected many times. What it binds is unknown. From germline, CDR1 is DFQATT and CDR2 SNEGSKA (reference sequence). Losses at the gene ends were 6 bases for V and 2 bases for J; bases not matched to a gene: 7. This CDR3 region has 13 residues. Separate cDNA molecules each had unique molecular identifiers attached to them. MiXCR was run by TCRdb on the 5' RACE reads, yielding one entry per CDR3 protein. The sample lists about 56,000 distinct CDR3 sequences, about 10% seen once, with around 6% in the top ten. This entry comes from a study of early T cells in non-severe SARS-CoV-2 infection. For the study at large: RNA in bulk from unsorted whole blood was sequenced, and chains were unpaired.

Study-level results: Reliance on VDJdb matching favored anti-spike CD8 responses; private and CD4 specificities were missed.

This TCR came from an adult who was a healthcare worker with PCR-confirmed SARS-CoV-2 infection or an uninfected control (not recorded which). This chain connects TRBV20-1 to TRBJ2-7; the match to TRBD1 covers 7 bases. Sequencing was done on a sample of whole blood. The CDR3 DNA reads TGCAGTGCGATACTCCAGGGGGCCTACGAGCAGTACTTC. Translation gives CSAILQGAYEQYF.